The T cell receptor beta chain described here comes from a study of T-cell memory formation after mild COVID-19. The CDR3 runs 13 residues. The germline V gene has CDR1 DFQATT and CDR2 SNEGSKA (reference sequence). V was trimmed by 3 bases and J by 0 bases, leaving 5 bases between them. TCRdb analysed the 5' RACE reads with MiXCR anew, one entry per CDR3 protein. The repertoire includes hundreds of thousands of distinct CDR3 sequences, approximately 18% of them detected once, and approximately 12% sits in the top ten. This clonotype was detected many times. The chain combines TRBV20-1 with TRBJ2-2; no definite D call. The clonotype comes from an adult woman who had mild COVID-19 (a few samples of this study predate the infection). Cell type and time point are not known. The material sequenced was PBMCs or a T cell subset sorted from them (not recorded which). CDR3 sequence: CSASVPNTGELFF. The CDR3 bases are TGCAGTGCTAGTGTACCGAACACCGGGGAGCTGTTTTTT.